This T cell receptor (beta chain) was recorded in a study of shared clonotypes between healthy human individuals (TCRdb year 2020). About the full investigation: Three men and two women, aged 18 to 49 years, made up the cohort. For each donor, CD4 naive and CD4 memory were each given three plates, CD8 naive was given two plates, and CD8 memory was given one plate. To estimate repertoire size and how much clonotype sharing occurs between individuals, the study deeply sequenced the blood TCR repertoires of five healthy adults. To increase sequencing depth and limit assay-specific biases, TCR repertoire library preparation and sequencing were carried out by different laboratories using diverse techniques. Per donor, leukapheresis produced somewhere between about 0.9 and 9 billion PBMCs.

With regard to this clone: Its binding antigen is unknown. Base qualities are not recorded, but no much larger clone differs from it by a single base.

For the CD8 naive samples, CD45RO-negative cells were positively selected for CCR7, yielding a CD45RA+CCR7+ population from which TemRA cells were excluded. The donors were healthy, HIV-negative adults who had no recently reported acute infections or vaccinations. Every donor was a Caucasian adult residing in Nashville, Tennessee, USA. After blood collection by leukapheresis, PBMCs were isolated using Ficoll-Histopaque density gradient centrifugation and then cryopreserved in the vapor phase of liquid nitrogen. Purity and quantity of every magnetically sorted T cell population were checked by analytical flow cytometry. From each sorted fraction, genomic DNA was isolated and quantified by UV absorbance on a Nanodrop 2000c. Summary of the overall study and its limitations: Sharing across four donors was observed for approximately 4.6% of naive CD4, less than 4% of naive CD8, 2% to 2.5% of memory CD4, and around 0.4% of memory CD8 clonotypes. Estimated clonotype richness was generally larger for naive than for memory subsets. Because the study included a small number of donors, the genetic and exposure-history diversity represented was limited. Sampling was restricted to blood, and TCR repertoires in tissues likely differ from the TCR repertoires found in blood. Pairwise subsampling indicated that sequencing depth was expected to affect the degree of clonotype sharing among donors. Incomplete sequencing was indicated by rarefaction of sorted-subset datasets, despite the large sequencing depth. Higher generation probabilities were observed for clonotypes shared by all four sorted-subset donors than for non-shared clonotypes.

Using the deep immunoSEQ assay, multiplex PCR amplified TCR CDR3 regions from genomic DNA. Extracted genomic DNA from each cell subset was spread evenly across all wells of several immunoSEQ 96-well plates, with each plate serving as a replicate. Each replicate PCR for sorted subsets received about 220 ng genomic DNA, equal to roughly 33,000 T cell genomes. Purified libraries were quantified with a Qubit 3.0 fluorometer, sized on a Bioanalyzer 2100, and re-quantified with the KAPA Library Quantification kit. A separate single-read 150-cycle Illumina NextSeq 550 flow cell was used to sequence each immunoSEQ 96-well plate. The paper's processing steps were these. Because the immunoSEQ output included only junctional sequences and no quality scores, the filtering could not be the same as the filtering used for full-length reads. To assign V/J genes and CDR3, sequences were annotated using PyIR, a Python wrapper for IgBLAST v1.9, with IMGT germline references. Reads were removed for weak V/J assignments (E-value above 1e-6), missing CDR3, stop codons, out-of-frame junctions, or ambiguous translated residues. V3J clonotypes were defined as sequences sharing an identical inferred V gene, J gene, and CDR3 amino acid sequence. Percentage overlap between repertoires was computed as shared unique clonotypes divided by the size of the smaller repertoire. Richness of each repertoire was evaluated using RTK rarefaction, the Chao1 estimator, and Recon v2.1 estimates of unobserved clonotypes. For all TCRbeta clonotypes obtained by the gDNA method from a few donors, generation probabilities were computed with OLGA. TCRdb took over this immuneACCESS table, retaining in-frame rearrangements with V and J assigned. Such tables are incomplete; in checked studies, under half of the missing clones stem from an unresolved V gene, and the remainder is unexplained. The D gene and trimming were derived from the DNA, and the V and J assignments and clone size from that table. In this sample the table shows 1.5 million to 2.5 million clones, over 85% of which occur a single time. 0.95% to 1.5% of the sample is in the top ten clones.

The germline V gene specifies SNHLY as CDR1 and FYNNEI as CDR2. Cut back by 2 bases and 1 base, the V and J ends lie 17 bases apart. The CDR3 measures 18 amino acids from cysteine to phenylalanine. Kept here is only the CDR3 DNA, which spans 54 bases and is read in frame from base 1. The receptor was derived from a man between 18 and 29 years old in good health. The source material was naive CD8+ T cells sorted from blood. The label giving this sample's cell subset or site can be read as: CD45RA+CCR7+. Here the chain combines TRBV2 and TRBJ1-4; a tentative D call is TRBD1 (5 bases match). CDR3 sequence: CASSEFGAGSETNEKLFF. The sequenced DNA: TGTGCCAGCAGTGAATTCGGGGCAGGGTCGGAAACTAATGAAAAACTGTTTTTT. The full variable domain, completed from the reference TRBV2 and TRBJ1-4 proteins outside the CDR3, reads EPEVTQTPSHQVTQMGQEVILRCVPISNHLYFYWYRQILGQKVEFLVSFYNNEISEKSEIFDDQFSVERPDGSNFTLKIRSTKLEDSAMYFCASSEFGAGSETNEKLFFGSGTQLSVL.